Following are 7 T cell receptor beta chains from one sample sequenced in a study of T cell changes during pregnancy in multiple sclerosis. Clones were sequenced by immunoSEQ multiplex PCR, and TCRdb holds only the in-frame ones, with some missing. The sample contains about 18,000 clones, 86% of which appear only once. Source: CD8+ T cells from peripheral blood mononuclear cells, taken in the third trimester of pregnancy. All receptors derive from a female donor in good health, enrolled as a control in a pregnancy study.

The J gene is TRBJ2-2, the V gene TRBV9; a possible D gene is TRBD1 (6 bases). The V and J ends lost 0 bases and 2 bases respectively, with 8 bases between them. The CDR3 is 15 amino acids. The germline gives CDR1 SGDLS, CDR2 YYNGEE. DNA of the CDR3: TGTGCCAGCAGCGTAGGGGGGCTAAACACCGGGGAGCTGTTTTTT. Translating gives CASSVGGLNTGELFF.

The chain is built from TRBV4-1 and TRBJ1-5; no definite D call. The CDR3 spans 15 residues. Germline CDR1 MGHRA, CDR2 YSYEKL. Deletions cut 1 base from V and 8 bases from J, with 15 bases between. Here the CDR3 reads CASSQGGSMGEPQHF. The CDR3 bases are TGCGCCAGCAGCCAAGGAGGTAGCATGGGTGAGCCCCAGCATTTT.

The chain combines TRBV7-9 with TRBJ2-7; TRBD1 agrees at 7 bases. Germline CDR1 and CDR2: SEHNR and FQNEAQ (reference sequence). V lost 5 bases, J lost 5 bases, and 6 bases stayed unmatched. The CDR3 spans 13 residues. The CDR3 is CASSPDRAHEQYF. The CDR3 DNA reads TGTGCCAGCAGCCCAGACAGGGCCCACGAGCAGTACTTC.

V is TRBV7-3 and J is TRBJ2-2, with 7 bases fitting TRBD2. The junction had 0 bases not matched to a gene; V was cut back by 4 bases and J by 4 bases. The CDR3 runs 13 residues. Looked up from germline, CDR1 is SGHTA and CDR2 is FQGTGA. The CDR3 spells CASSSGGTGELFF. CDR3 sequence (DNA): TGTGCCAGCAGCTCGGGAGGCACCGGGGAGCTGTTTTTT.

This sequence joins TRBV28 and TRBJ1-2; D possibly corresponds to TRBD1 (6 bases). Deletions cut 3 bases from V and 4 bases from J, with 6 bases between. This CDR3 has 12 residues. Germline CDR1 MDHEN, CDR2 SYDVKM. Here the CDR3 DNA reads TGTGCCAGCAGTTTGGACAGCTATGGCTACACCTTC. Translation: CASSLDSYGYTF.

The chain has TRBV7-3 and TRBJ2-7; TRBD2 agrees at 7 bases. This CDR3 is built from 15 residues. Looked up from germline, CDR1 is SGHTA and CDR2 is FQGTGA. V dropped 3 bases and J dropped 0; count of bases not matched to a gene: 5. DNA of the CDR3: TGTGCCAGCAGCTTGGGGGGAGGGGCCTCCTACGAGCAGTACTTC. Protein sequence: CASSLGGGASYEQYF.

Written as DNA, the CDR3 is TGTGCCAGCAGCTTAGGGACAGGGGGCGCGGATACGCAGTATTTT. Its protein product is CASSLGTGGADTQYF. The V call is TRBV7-2, the J call TRBJ2-3, with 11 positions matching TRBD1. The V segment lost 1 base and the J segment 6 bases; nucleotides outside the gene matches: 3. This CDR3 has 15 residues. CDR1 is SGHTA, CDR2 FQGNSA, per germline. The full variable domain, rest sourced from reference TRBV7-2 and TRBJ2-3, is GAGVSQSPSNKVTEKGKDVELRCDPISGHTALYWYRQSLGQGLEFLIYFQGNSAPDKSGLPSDRFSAERTGGSVSTLTIQRTQQEDSAVYLCASSLGTGGADTQYFGPGTRLTVL.